What follows are 32 T cell receptor beta chains derived from one specimen sequenced in a study of T cell responses to AZD1222 COVID-19 vaccine. The assay was immunoSEQ multiplex PCR, and TCRdb's table has in-frame clones only and misses some. Among around 200,000 clones listed, around 88% were seen once. The sequencing used peripheral blood, collected on day 0 of AZD1222 vaccination. The receptors shown here come from an adult in good health.

The chain joins TRBV7-2 to TRBJ1-1; 7 bases agree with TRBD1. The V segment lost 2 bases and the J segment 4 bases; nucleotides outside the gene matches: 7. CDR1 and CDR2 from the germline V gene are SGHTA and FQGNSA. The CDR3 loop spans 15 amino acids. The CDR3 here is CASSLQGVGSTEAFF. CDR3 sequence (DNA): TGTGCCAGCAGCTTACAGGGGGTAGGAAGCACTGAAGCTTTCTTT.

This clone has just one count. V and J are TRBV6-5 and TRBJ2-7; no reliable D call. Germline lookup yields CDR1 MNHEY and CDR2 SVGAGI. This CDR3 spans 13 amino acids. The V and J ends lost 0 bases and 6 bases respectively, with 9 bases between them. CDR3: CASSYSPSTEQYF. Written as DNA, the CDR3 is TGTGCCAGCAGTTACTCGCCGTCGACCGAGCAGTACTTC.

The chain has TRBV6-1 and TRBJ1-1, with 9 bases fitting TRBD1. The junction had 12 bases not matched to a gene; V was cut back by 2 bases and J by 11 bases. This CDR3 has 15 amino acids. Germline-derived CDR1 and CDR2 are MNHNS and SASEGT. The CDR3 region is CASSEFYRGPFLAFF. DNA for the CDR3: TGTGCCAGCAGTGAATTTTACAGGGGGCCGTTTCTCGCTTTCTTT.

In the case of this clone: Other DNA sequences of this sample code for an identical CDR3. The chain links TRBV7-8 to TRBJ1-5; D gene uncertain. The V end was cut by 0 bases, the J end by 2 bases, with 5 bases between. Germline CDR1 and CDR2: SGHVS and FQNEAQ. The CDR3 runs 14 residues. The CDR3 reads CASSLAGGNQPQHF. DNA of the CDR3: TGTGCCAGCAGCTTAGCCGGTGGCAATCAGCCCCAGCATTTT.

The chain uses TRBV2 and TRBJ1-1, with a tentative D call TRBD1 (6 bases). The CDR3 is 16 residues long. Germline loops: CDR1 SNHLY, CDR2 FYNNEI. Trimming stripped 6 bases from V and 4 bases from J, with 21 bases between. CDR3 amino acids: CASRRAHTQGSTEAFF. The CDR3 region has the DNA TGTGCCAGCAGGAGGGCCCATACTCAGGGGAGCACTGAAGCTTTCTTT.

This rearrangement joins TRBV30 to TRBJ1-3; 7 positions match TRBD1. Looked up from germline, CDR1 is GTSNPN and CDR2 is SVGIG (reference sequence). The CDR3 totals 17 residues. V dropped 2 bases and J dropped 0; count of bases not matched to a gene: 10. The CDR3 spells CAWSRRGTASSGNTIYF. CDR3 coding DNA: TGTGCCTGGAGTCGGAGGGGGACAGCGAGCTCTGGAAACACCATATATTTT.

This clone was recorded a few times. The gene calls are TRBV29-1 and TRBJ1-3, with D unresolved. Trimming pared 4 bases from V and 4 bases from J, leaving 11 bases between. The CDR3 has 13 amino acids. CDR1 SQVTM and CDR2 ANQGSEA come from the germline V gene. The CDR3 region has the DNA TGCAGCGTTGGGTCGTCAGCCGGAAACACCATATATTTT. Its protein product is CSVGSSAGNTIYF.

This clone was counted only a few times. The gene calls are TRBV7-6 and TRBJ2-1, with TRBD1 as a possible D gene (5 bases). Trimming removed 3 bases from V and 8 bases from J, with 14 bases in between. The germline gives CDR1 SGHVS, CDR2 FNYEAQ. The CDR3 loop spans 14 amino acids. The CDR3 region is CASSFYRSSDEQFF. The CDR3 nucleotides read TGTGCCAGCAGCTTTTACAGGTCGAGCGATGAGCAGTTCTTC.

The chain links TRBV18 to TRBJ2-1; 10 bases fit TRBD2. Germline V lookup: CDR1 KGHSH, CDR2 LQKENI. Unmatched junction bases numbered 3, after V lost 1 base and J lost 3 bases. The CDR3 has 16 amino acids. The CDR3 region is CASSPQPSGSYNEQFF. In nucleotides, the CDR3 is TGTGCCAGCTCACCACAACCTAGCGGGAGCTACAATGAGCAGTTCTTC.

This clone was recorded only once. The rearrangement links TRBV13 to TRBJ2-3, with TRBD2 as a possible D gene (5 bases). The CDR3 runs to 15 residues. Trimming removed 0 bases at V and 2 bases at J, with 9 bases between. Germline assignment: CDR1 PRHDT and CDR2 FYEKMQ (reference sequence). CDR3 protein: CASSLGRGDTDTQYF. In DNA, the CDR3 is TGTGCCAGCAGCTTAGGTCGGGGAGACACAGATACGCAGTATTTT.

In DNA, the CDR3 is TGTGCCAGCAGTGTCCCTGACTATACGCAGTATTTT. Its protein product is CASSVPDYTQYF. The chain combines TRBV2 with TRBJ2-3, with D hard to call. Trimming pared 4 bases from V and 7 bases from J, leaving 9 bases between. This CDR3 has 12 residues. Germline V gene lookup returns CDR1 SNHLY and CDR2 FYNNEI.

The rearrangement uses TRBV6-4 and TRBJ2-1; TRBD2 matches at 9 bases. CDR1 and CDR2 (germline): MRHNA, SNTAGT. V lost 2 bases, J lost 7 bases, and 6 bases stayed unmatched. The length of the CDR3 is 15 residues. The CDR3 coding sequence is TGTGCCAGCAGTGACGCTAGCGGGGCGGTTAATGAGCAGTTCTTC. Its translation: CASSDASGAVNEQFF.

This clone was seen a single time. The chain joins TRBV18 to TRBJ1-6; maybe TRBD1 (5 bases). CDR1 is KGHSH, CDR2 LQKENI, per germline. This CDR3 comprises 15 residues. Trimming took 2 bases from V and 10 from J, leaving 15 bases between them. The CDR3 sequence: CASSPSGGLNSPLHF. CDR3 nucleotide sequence: TGTGCCAGCTCACCATCTGGGGGGTTGAACTCACCCCTCCACTTT.

This chain connects TRBV5-1 to TRBJ1-3, with 7 nucleotides matching TRBD1. Trimming took 2 bases from V and 2 from J; bases not matched to a gene: 1. Looked up from germline, CDR1 is SGHRS and CDR2 is YFSETQ. The CDR3 is 14 amino acids. CDR3 sequence reads: CASSLGQAGNTIYF. The DNA of the CDR3 is TGCGCCAGCAGCTTAGGACAGGCTGGAAACACCATATATTTT.

Written as DNA, the CDR3 is TGCGCCAGCAGCCAACTTACAGGAGCAGGAAAACTGTTTTTT. Translated: CASSQLTGAGKLFF. The rearrangement links TRBV4-3 to TRBJ1-4; D might be TRBD1 (5 bases). The CDR3 has 14 residues. The germline V gene encodes CDR1 LGHNA and CDR2 YSLEER. V dropped 2 bases and J dropped 10 bases, with 14 bases sitting between them.

The V and J genes are TRBV19 and TRBJ2-2; D could derive from TRBD1 or TRBD2 (5 bases each). V gave up 6 bases and J gave up 4 bases, with 12 bases separating them. This CDR3 contains 14 residues. The germline V gene encodes CDR1 LNHDA and CDR2 SQIVND (reference sequence). CDR3 loop: CASSRGAATGELFF. The CDR3 DNA follows: TGTGCCAGTAGCCGAGGGGCGGCCACCGGGGAGCTGTTTTTT.

The chain couples TRBV30 to TRBJ1-4; D might be TRBD1 (5 bases). The CDR3 sequence is 14 residues long. Germline lookup yields CDR1 GTSNPN and CDR2 SVGIG (reference sequence). V was cut by 2 bases and J by 5 bases, with 12 bases left in between. This chain's CDR3 is CAWSNREGNEKLFF. The CDR3 region has the DNA TGTGCCTGGAGTAACCGAGAGGGGAATGAAAAACTGTTTTTT. Supplemented by reference TRBV30 and TRBJ1-4, the full variable domain reads SQTIHQWPATLVQPVGSPLSLECTVEGTSNPNLYWYRQAAGRGLQLLFYSVGIGQISSEVPQNLSASRPQDRQFILSSKKLLLSDSGFYLCAWSNREGNEKLFFGSGTQLSVL.

J is TRBJ2-2 and V is TRBV18; 7 bases align to TRBD1. CDR1 is KGHSH and CDR2 is LQKENI in the germline V gene. The CDR3 runs to 15 residues. J lost 5 bases, V lost 5 bases, and 8 bases had no gene match. CDR3 protein: CASSTGRQGTGELFF. The CDR3 DNA is TGTGCCAGCTCAACAGGACGACAGGGAACCGGGGAGCTGTTTTTT. The full variable domain, its missing parts supplied by reference TRBV18 and TRBJ2-2, is NAGVMQNPRHLVRRRGQEARLRCSPMKGHSHVYWYRQLPEEGLKFMVYLQKENIIDESGMPKERFSAEFPKEGPSILRIQQVVRGDSAAYFCASSTGRQGTGELFFGEGSRLTVL.

The rearrangement uses TRBV19 and TRBJ2-1; TRBD1 matches at 7 bases. This CDR3 spans 16 amino acids. Trimming took 5 bases from V and 4 from J; bases not matched to a gene: 11. The germline V gene encodes CDR1 LNHDA and CDR2 SQIVND (reference sequence). The CDR3 spells CASSDPLRDRYNEQFF. CDR3 nucleotide sequence: TGTGCCAGTAGTGACCCCCTACGGGACAGATACAATGAGCAGTTCTTC.

The CDR3 spells CASSQIPGSWDEQYF. The CDR3 bases are TGTGCCAGCAGCCAGATCCCGGGTTCATGGGACGAGCAGTACTTC. This chain connects TRBV3-1 (or the pseudogene TRBV3-2) to TRBJ2-7; D is unclear. Germline V lookup: CDR1 LGHDT, CDR2 YNNKEL (reference sequence). This CDR3 comprises 15 residues. The ends were cut back, 3 bases at V and 5 bases at J, with 17 bases in the middle.

The chain links TRBV6-6 to TRBJ1-5, with D perhaps TRBD1 (6 bases). The CDR3 runs 16 residues. V lost 2 bases and J 2 bases, leaving 13 bases between the germline ends. Germline V gives CDR1 MNHNY, CDR2 SVGAGI (reference sequence). The CDR3 spells CASSYPGGSGNQPQHF. In DNA form, the CDR3 reads TGTGCCAGCAGTTACCCGGGGGGCAGCGGCAATCAGCCCCAGCATTTT.

The chain has TRBV18 and TRBJ1-2, with D possibly being TRBD1 (5 bases). Trimming took 2 bases from V and 6 from J, leaving 10 bases between them. The CDR3 is 13 residues long. Germline V CDR1 and CDR2: KGHSH, LQKENI. CDR3 DNA: TGTGCCAGCTCACCATACGACAGCCATGGCTACACCTTC. This sequence encodes CASSPYDSHGYTF.

The rearrangement uses TRBV3-1 (or the pseudogene TRBV3-2) and TRBJ1-2; D remains ambiguous. V lost 3 bases and J 4 bases, leaving 12 bases between the germline ends. CDR1 and CDR2 from the germline V gene are LGHDT and YNNKEL (reference sequence). The CDR3 spans 14 residues. The CDR3 coding sequence is TGTGCCAGCAGCCAGGGATGGACGGGCTATGGCTACACCTTC. Its translation: CASSQGWTGYGYTF.

J is TRBJ2-1 and V is TRBV15; unclear D gene. This CDR3 comprises 13 residues. Germline V gives CDR1 LNHNV, CDR2 YYDKDF (reference sequence). Trimming removed 1 base from V and 4 bases from J, with 5 bases in between. The CDR3 loop is CATSRGTYNEQFF. As DNA, the CDR3 is TGTGCCACCAGCAGAGGGACGTACAATGAGCAGTTCTTC. Variable domain in full (rest from reference TRBV15 and TRBJ2-1): DAMVIQNPRYQVTQFGKPVTLSCSQTLNHNVMYWYQQKSSQAPKLLFHYYDKDFNNEADTPDNFQSRRPNTSFCFLDIRSPGLGDTAMYLCATSRGTYNEQFFGPGTRLTVL.

V is TRBV12-3 or TRBV12-4 and J is TRBJ1-2; no definite D call. This CDR3 is 13 amino acids long. Trimming left V 6 bases short and J 8 bases short, with 16 bases between. CDR3 coding DNA: TGTGCCAGCAGCCCCCAAAGGTCTGGCGGCTACACCTTC. This translates into CASSPQRSGGYTF.

The CDR3 coding sequence is TGTGCCAGCAGCCAAGTTCCAGGATCTCAAGAGACCCAGTACTTC. Protein sequence: CASSQVPGSQETQYF. This chain uses TRBV14 with TRBJ2-5; unclear D gene. The CDR3 totals 15 residues. The V end lost 1 base, the J end lost 2 bases, and 11 bases lay between the germline ends. Germline CDR1 is SGHDN and CDR2 is FVKESK.

The rearrangement joins TRBV7-9 to TRBJ1-4; D not resolved. This CDR3 comprises 12 residues. V shed 10 bases and J shed 8 bases, with 14 bases lying between them. Germline-derived CDR1 and CDR2 are SEHNR and FQNEAQ (reference sequence). CDR3 loop: CAIPTGGEKLFF. The CDR3 region has the DNA TGTGCCATCCCAACGGGAGGAGAAAAACTGTTTTTT.

The chain couples TRBV5-5 to TRBJ2-3; 7 nucleotides line up with TRBD1. This CDR3 comprises 14 residues. J gave up 6 bases and V 3 bases, and 7 bases lay outside the gene matches. CDR1 SGHKS and CDR2 YYEKEE come from the germline V gene (reference sequence). CDR3 DNA: TGTGCCAGCAGCTCGTGGACAGGCGCGGATACGCAGTATTTT. The encoded protein is CASSSWTGADTQYF.

This clone was counted a few times. The chain is built from TRBV12-5 and TRBJ2-2; no definite D call. CDR3 length equals 12 residues. Trimming removed 5 bases from V and 4 bases from J, with 5 bases in between. Germline V gene data show CDR1 as LGHNT and CDR2 as FRNRAP. The CDR3 DNA is TGTGCTAGTGGTGGCACCACCGGGGAGCTGTTTTTT. Its translation: CASGGTTGELFF.

The rearrangement links TRBV2 to TRBJ2-7, with D tentatively TRBD2 (6 bases). With 6 bases removed from V and 5 bases from J, the gap between germline ends came to 17 bases. CDR1 and CDR2 (germline): SNHLY, FYNNEI. There are 14 residues in the CDR3. This CDR3 is CASSLGGGFNEQYF. In DNA, the CDR3 is TGTGCCAGCAGCCTAGGTGGGGGGTTCAACGAGCAGTACTTC.

The V and J genes are TRBV5-4 and TRBJ2-2, with 12 bases aligning to TRBD2. The CDR3 is made up of 16 amino acids. The junction had 5 bases not matched to a gene; V was cut back by 4 bases and J by 4 bases. In germline, CDR1 is SGHNT, CDR2 YYREEE (reference sequence). For the CDR3, the DNA is TGTGCCAGCAGCCCTAGACTAGCGGGGGTCACCGGGGAGCTGTTTTTT. It yields the protein CASSPRLAGVTGELFF.

This chain links TRBV2 with TRBJ2-7, with D uncertain. This CDR3 is built from 15 residues. In germline, CDR1 is SNHLY, CDR2 FYNNEI. The germline V and J ends were trimmed by 4 bases and 0 bases, with 13 bases remaining between them. For the CDR3, the DNA is TGTGCCAGCAGTGGCAGGCGACACAGCTCCTACGAGCAGTACTTC. Amino acid sequence: CASSGRRHSSYEQYF.